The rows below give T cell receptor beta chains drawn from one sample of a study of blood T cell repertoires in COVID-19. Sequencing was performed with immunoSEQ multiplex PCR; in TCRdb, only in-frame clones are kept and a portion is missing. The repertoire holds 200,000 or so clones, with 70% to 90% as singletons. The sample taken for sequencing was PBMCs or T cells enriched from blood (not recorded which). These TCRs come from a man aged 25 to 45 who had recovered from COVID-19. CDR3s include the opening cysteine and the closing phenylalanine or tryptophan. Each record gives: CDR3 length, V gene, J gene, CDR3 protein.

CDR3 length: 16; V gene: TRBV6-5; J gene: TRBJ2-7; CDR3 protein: CASSYGKLQGAYEQYF
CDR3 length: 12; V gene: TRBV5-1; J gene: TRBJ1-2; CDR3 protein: CASSLDEGSYTF
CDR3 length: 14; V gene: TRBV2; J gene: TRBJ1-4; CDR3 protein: CASSWDRGGEKLFF
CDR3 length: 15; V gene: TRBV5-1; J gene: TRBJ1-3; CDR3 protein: CASSLDRGVRNTIYF
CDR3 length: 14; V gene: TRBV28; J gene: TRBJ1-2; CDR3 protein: CASTVGGRNYGYTF
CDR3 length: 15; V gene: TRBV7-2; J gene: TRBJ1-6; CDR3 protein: CASSLVFAGGRGLSF
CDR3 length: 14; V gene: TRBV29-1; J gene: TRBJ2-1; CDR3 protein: CSVNTGTIGNEQFF
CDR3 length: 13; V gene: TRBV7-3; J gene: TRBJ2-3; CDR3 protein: CASSLLSTDTQYF
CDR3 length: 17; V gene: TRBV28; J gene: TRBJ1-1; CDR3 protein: CASSFKKDTPVSTEAFF
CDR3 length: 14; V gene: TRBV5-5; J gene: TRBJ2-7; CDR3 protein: CASMSLGVSYEQYF
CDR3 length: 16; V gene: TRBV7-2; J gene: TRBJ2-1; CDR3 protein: CASSSLTRVGGNEQFF
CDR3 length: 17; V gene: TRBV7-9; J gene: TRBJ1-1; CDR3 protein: CASSSRAGTGTNTEAFF
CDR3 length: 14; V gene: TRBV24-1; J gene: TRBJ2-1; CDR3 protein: CATSDLGDKNEQFF
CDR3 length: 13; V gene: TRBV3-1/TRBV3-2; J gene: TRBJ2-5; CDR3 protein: CASSQGLQETQYF
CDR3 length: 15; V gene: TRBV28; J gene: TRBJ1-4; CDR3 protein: CASSPADNVNEKLFF
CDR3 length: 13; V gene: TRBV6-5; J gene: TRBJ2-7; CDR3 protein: CASRGGGLVEQYF
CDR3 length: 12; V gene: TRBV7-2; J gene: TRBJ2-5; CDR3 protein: CASSQFQETQYF
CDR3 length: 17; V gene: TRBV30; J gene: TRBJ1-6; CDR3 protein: CAWTQARDRGFNSPLHF
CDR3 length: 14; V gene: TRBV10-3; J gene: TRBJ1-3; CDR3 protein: CAITQQGRGNTIYF
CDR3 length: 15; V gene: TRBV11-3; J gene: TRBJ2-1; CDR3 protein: CASSRAGGPYNEQFF
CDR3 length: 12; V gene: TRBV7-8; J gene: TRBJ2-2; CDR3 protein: CASSFGAGELFF
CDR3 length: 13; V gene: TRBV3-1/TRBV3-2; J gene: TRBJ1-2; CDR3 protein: CASSPGRDYGYTF
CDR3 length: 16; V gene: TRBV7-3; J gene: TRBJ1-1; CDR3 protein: CASSPSRDRVNTEAFF
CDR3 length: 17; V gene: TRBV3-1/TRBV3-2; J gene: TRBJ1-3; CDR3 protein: CASSQVSGPVGGNTIYF
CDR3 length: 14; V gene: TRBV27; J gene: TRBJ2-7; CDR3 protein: CASSKRTGPYEQYF
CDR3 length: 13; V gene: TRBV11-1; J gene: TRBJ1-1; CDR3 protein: CASRNRGRTEAFF
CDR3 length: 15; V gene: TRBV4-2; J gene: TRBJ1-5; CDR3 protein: CASSPIEGGNQPQHF
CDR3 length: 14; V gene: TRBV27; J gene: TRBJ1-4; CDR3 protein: CASSYRGYNEKLFF
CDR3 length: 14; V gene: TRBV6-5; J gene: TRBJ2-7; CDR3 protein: CASSRDSNSYEQYF
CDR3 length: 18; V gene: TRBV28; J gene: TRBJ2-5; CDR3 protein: CASSPPDRIAGERETQYF
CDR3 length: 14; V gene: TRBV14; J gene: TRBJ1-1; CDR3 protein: CASSQGHYNTEAFF
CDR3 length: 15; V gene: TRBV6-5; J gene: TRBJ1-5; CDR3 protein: CASSSQGATRQPQHF
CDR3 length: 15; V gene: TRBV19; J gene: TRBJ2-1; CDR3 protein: CASNGDRGPYNEQFF
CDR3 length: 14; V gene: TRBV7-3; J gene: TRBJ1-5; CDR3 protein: CASSSRRSNQPQHF
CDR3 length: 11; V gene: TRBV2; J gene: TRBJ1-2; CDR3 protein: CASRAGVGYTF
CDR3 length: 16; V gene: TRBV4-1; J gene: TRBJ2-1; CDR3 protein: CASSLGTSSAYNEQFF
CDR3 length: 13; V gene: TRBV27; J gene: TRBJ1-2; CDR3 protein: CASSLGQGERYTF
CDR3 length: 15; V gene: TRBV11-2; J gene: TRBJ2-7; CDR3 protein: CASNLGGRALSEQYF
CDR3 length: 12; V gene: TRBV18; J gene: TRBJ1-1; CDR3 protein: CASSLQGLEAFF
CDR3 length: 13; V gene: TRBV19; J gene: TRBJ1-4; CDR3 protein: CARGSSTNEKLFF
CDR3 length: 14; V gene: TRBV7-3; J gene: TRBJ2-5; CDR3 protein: CASSLNGGAETQYF
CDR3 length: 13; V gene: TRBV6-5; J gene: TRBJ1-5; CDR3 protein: CASRGAMNQPQHF
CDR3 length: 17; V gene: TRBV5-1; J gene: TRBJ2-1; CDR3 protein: CASSIRLAGSSYNEQFF
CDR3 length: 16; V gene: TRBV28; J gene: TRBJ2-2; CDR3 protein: CASRGGGGTNTGELFF
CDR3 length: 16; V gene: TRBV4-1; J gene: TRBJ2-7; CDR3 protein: CASSQDPDRTSYEQYF
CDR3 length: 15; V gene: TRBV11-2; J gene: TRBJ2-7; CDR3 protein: CASSLLRSGSYEQYF
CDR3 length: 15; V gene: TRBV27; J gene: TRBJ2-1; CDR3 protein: CASSLRTGANNEQFF
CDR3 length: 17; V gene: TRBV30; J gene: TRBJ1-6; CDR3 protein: CAWSVTDRGTYNSPLHF
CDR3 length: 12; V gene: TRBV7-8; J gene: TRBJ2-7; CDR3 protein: CASSLGTYEQYF
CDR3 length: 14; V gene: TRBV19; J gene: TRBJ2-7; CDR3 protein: CASSRLAGGTEQYF
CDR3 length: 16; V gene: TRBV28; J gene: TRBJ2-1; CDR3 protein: CASSLIQTSVPNEQFF
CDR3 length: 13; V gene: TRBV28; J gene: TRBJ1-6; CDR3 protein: CASSANRGSPLHF
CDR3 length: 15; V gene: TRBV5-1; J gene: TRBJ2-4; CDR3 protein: CAWGGGRLPKNIQYF